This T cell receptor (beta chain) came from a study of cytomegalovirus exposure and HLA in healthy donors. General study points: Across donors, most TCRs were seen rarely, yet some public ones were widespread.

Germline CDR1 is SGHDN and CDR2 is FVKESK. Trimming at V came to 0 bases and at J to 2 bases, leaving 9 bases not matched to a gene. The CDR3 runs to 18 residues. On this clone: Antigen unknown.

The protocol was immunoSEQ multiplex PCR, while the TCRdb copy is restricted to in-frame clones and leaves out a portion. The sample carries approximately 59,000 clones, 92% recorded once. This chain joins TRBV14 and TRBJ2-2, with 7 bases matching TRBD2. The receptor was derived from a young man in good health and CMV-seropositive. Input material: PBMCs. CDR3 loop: CASSQERPGTTNTGELFF. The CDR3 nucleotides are TGTGCCAGCAGCCAAGAGAGGCCCGGGACTACCAACACCGGGGAGCTGTTTTTT. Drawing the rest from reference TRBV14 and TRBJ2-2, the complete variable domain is EAGVTQFPSHSVIEKGQTVTLRCDPISGHDNLYWYRRVMGKEIKFLLHFVKESKQDESGMPNNRFLAERTGGTYSTLKVQPAELEDSGVYFCASSQERPGTTNTGELFFGEGSRLTVL.